These T cell receptor beta chains were read from a single sample in a study of control samples from healthy donors and cancer patients. The repertoire was sequenced with immunoSEQ multiplex PCR; TCRdb's copy has only in-frame clones and lacks some. This table holds 200,000 or so clones, about 93% found once. The sample comprised blood. The receptors shown here come from a man aged 50-60 years in good health. Each CDR3 is given without its conserved first and last residue. For some rows the clone size is stated as once, few or many, or as a class when expanded; others skip it.

>few|TRBJ2-7|TRBV15
ASKGSMNEQY
>-|TRBJ1-2|TRBV5-1
ASSLGVNLDYGYT
>-|TRBJ2-2|TRBV18
ASSSGQGNTGELF
>-|TRBJ1-1|TRBV13
ASRANSLNTEAF
>-|TRBJ1-6|TRBV27
ASSFDWDSPLH
>-|TRBJ2-5|TRBV2
ASNRGGPGTQY
>-|TRBJ1-1|TRBV18
ASSDLTVNTEAF
>-|TRBJ1-1|TRBV7-2
ASSPQAGYAEAF
>-|TRBJ2-2|TRBV6-4
ASRSQGQGSGELF
>-|TRBJ2-7|TRBV28
ASRIQGEDYEQY
>-|TRBJ1-5|TRBV19
ATRTSGSQPQH
>once|TRBJ1-5|TRBV10-3
AVSRGNQPQH
>-|TRBJ1-4|TRBV2
ANRGPPNEKLF
>-|TRBJ2-5|TRBV7-3
ASSLQGGTQY
>-|TRBJ2-3|TRBV6-2/TRBV6-3
ASSRGTSGGQSNTQY
>-|TRBJ1-5|TRBV28
ASSLQTGTRQPQH
>-|TRBJ2-6|TRBV4-1
ASSQGGGGANVLT
>-|TRBJ1-1|TRBV18
ASSLTDTEAF
>-|TRBJ1-1|TRBV7-9
ASSAGDGTEAF
>-|TRBJ2-1|TRBV5-1
ASSLRTGGIDNEQF
>-|TRBJ1-6|TRBV30
AWSRRRGGDNSPLH
>-|TRBJ2-3|TRBV24-1
ATSDPWMADTQY
>-|TRBJ1-6|TRBV2
ASATPGQYNSPLH
>-|TRBJ2-2|TRBV10-3
AIGTGNTGELF
>-|TRBJ2-7|TRBV15
ATSRAGQGFEQY
>-|TRBJ1-5|TRBV7-2
ASSPQSGLNQPQH
>once|TRBJ1-4|TRBV2
ASSVHAGGSANEKLF
>-|TRBJ1-5|TRBV6-2/TRBV6-3
ASSYPGYSNQPQH
>-|TRBJ1-3|TRBV7-2
ASQFGGSSGNTIY
>-|TRBJ1-4|TRBV2
ASSVSRDRGSEKLF
>-|TRBJ2-2|TRBV6-5
ASLKRGTGELF
>-|TRBJ2-7|TRBV7-2
ASRVYKNRDHEQY
>-|TRBJ1-5|TRBV5-1
ASSLQGDNQPQH
>-|TRBJ2-1|TRBV11-2
ASSAHGGQASNYNEQF
>-|TRBJ2-4|TRBV5-4
ASSPGQGSQNIQY
>-|TRBJ2-1|TRBV9
ASSLLAGVNEQF
>-|TRBJ1-5|TRBV5-6
ASSLAGKNQPQH
>-|TRBJ2-3|TRBV5-6
ASSLGGWTSTDTQY
>-|TRBJ2-2|TRBV5-1
ASSLLRGDTGELF
>-|TRBJ2-6|TRBV5-4
ASSANRPGQGSTGANVLT
>-|TRBJ2-3|TRBV19
ASRPYGQTGSSQY
>-|TRBJ2-3|TRBV29-1
SFQFQGGDTQY
>once|TRBJ1-5|TRBV3-1/TRBV3-2
ASSQQGVDQPQH
>-|TRBJ1-2|TRBV5-8
ASSFFQGLGGYT